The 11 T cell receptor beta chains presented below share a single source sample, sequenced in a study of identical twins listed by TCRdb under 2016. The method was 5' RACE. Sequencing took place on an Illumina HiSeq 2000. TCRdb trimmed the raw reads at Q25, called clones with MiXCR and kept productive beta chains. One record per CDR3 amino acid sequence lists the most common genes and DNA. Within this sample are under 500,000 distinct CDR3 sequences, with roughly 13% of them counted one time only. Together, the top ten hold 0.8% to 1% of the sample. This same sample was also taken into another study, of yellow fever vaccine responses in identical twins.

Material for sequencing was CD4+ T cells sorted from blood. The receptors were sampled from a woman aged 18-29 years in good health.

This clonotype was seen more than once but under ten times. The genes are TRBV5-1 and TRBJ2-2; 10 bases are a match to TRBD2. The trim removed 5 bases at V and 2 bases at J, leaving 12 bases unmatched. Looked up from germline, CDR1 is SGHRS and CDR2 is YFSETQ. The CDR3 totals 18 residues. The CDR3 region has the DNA TGCGCCAGCAGAGACTTCCGGGCTAGCGGGAGAAACACCGGGGAGCTGTTTTTT. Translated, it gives CASRDFRASGRNTGELFF.

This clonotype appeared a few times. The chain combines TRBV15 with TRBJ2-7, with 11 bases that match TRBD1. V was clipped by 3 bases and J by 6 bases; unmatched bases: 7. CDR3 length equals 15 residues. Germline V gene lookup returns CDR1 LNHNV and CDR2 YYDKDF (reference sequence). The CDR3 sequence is CATSRGGTGGVEQYF. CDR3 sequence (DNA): TGTGCCACCAGCAGGGGGGGGACAGGGGGAGTCGAGCAGTACTTC.

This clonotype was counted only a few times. CDR3 bases: TGTGCCACCAGCAGAGACATGAGGAGACTAGCGGACTCCTACAATGAGCAGTTCTTC. This sequence encodes CATSRDMRRLADSYNEQFF. The chain links TRBV15 to TRBJ2-1; 9 nucleotides line up with TRBD2. The CDR3 covers 19 residues. Germline V gene data show CDR1 as LNHNV and CDR2 as YYDKDF (reference sequence). With 0 bases clipped from V and 0 bases from J, the junction kept 9 bases outside the gene matches.

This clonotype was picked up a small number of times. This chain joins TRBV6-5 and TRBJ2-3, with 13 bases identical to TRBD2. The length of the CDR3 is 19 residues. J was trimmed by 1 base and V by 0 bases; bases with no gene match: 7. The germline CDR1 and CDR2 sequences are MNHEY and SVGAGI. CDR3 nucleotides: TGTGCCAGCAGTTACTCGAGCTCCGGGACTAGCGGGGGCACAGATACGCAGTATTTT. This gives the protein CASSYSSSGTSGGTDTQYF.

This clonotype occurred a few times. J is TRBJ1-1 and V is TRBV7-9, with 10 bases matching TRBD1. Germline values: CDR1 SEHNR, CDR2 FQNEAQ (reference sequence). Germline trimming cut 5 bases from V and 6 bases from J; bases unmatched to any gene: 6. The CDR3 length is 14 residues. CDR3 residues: CASSLDRGLAEAFF. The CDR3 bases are TGTGCCAGCAGCCTTGACAGGGGGCTTGCTGAAGCTTTCTTT. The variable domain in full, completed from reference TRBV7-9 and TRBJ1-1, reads DTGVSQNPRHKITKRGQNVTFRCDPISEHNRLYWYRQTLGQGPEFLTYFQNEAQLEKSRLLSDRFSAERPKGSFSTLEIQRTEQGDSAMYLCASSLDRGLAEAFFGQGTRLTVV.

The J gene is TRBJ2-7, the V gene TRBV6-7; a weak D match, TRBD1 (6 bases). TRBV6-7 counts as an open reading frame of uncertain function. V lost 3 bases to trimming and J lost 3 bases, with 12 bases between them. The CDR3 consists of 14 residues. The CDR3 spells CASSYGQPCYEQYF. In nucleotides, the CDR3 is TGTGCCAGCAGTTATGGACAGCCCTGCTACGAGCAGTACTTC.

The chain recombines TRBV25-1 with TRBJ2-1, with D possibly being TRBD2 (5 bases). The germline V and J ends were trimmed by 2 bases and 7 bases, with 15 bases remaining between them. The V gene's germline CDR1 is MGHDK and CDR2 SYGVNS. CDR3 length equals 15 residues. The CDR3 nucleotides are TGTGCCAGCAGTGAAACCCTCGGCGGGTTGAATGAGCAGTTCTTC. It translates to CASSETLGGLNEQFF. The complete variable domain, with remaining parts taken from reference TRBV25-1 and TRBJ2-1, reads EADIYQTPRYLVIGTGKKITLECSQTMGHDKMYWYQQDPGMELHLIHYSYGVNSTEKGDLSSESTVSRIRTEHFPLTLESARPSHTSQYLCASSETLGGLNEQFFGPGTRLTVL.

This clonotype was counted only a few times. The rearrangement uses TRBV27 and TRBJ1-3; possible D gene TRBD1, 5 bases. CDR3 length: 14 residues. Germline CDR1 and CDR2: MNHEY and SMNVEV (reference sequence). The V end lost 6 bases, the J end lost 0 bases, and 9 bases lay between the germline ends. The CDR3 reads CASRPGRSGNTIYF. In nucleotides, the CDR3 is TGTGCCAGCAGACCGGGACGCTCTGGAAACACCATATATTTT.

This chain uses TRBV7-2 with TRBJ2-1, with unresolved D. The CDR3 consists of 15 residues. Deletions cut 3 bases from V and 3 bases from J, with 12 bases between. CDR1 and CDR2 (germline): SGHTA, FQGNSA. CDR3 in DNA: TGTGCCAGCAGCTTCCCCCCAGCCCTCTACAATGAGCAGTTCTTC. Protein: CASSFPPALYNEQFF.

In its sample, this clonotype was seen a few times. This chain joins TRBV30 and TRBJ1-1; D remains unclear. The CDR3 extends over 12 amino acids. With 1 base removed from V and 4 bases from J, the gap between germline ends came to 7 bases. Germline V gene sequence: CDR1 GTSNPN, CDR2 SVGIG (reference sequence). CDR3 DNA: TGTGCCTGGAGTGAATTGGGCACTGAAGCTTTCTTT. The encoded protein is CAWSELGTEAFF.

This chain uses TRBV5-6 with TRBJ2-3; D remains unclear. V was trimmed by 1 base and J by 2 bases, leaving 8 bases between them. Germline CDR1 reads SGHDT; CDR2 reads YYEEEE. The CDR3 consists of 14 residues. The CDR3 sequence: CASSLLPATDTQYF. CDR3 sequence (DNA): TGTGCCAGCAGCTTGCTTCCAGCCACAGATACGCAGTATTTT.